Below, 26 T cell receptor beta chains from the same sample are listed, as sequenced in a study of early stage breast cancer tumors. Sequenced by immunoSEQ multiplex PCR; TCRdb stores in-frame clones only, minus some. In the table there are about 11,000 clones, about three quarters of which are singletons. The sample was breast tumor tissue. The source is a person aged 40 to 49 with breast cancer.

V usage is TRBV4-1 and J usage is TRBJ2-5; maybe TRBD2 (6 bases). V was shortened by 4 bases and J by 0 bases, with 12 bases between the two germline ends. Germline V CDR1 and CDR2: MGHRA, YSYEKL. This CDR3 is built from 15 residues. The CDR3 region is CASSRGEGYQETQYF. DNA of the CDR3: TGCGCCAGCAGCCGGGGGGAAGGGTACCAAGAGACCCAGTACTTC.

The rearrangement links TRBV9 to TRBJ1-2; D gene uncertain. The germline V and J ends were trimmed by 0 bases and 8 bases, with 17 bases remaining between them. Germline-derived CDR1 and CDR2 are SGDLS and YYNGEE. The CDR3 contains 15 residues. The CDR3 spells CASSVATGSEGGYTF. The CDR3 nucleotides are TGTGCCAGCAGCGTAGCTACGGGGTCAGAGGGAGGCTACACCTTC. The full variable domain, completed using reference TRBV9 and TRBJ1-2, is DSGVTQTPKHLITATGQRVTLRCSPRSGDLSVYWYQQSLDQGLQFLIQYYNGEERAKGNILERFSAQQFPDLHSELNLSSLELGDSALYFCASSVATGSEGGYTFGSGTRLTVV.

The CDR3 nucleotides are TGCGCCAGCAGCTCTAACTCCGGGACTAGCGGGAGTTCCCACGAGCAGTACTTC. Its protein is CASSSNSGTSGSSHEQYF. The chain links TRBV5-1 to TRBJ2-7; 14 nucleotides agree with TRBD2. Germline V gene lookup returns CDR1 SGHRS and CDR2 YFSETQ. The CDR3 spans 18 residues. V was clipped by 3 bases and J by 5 bases; unmatched bases: 13.

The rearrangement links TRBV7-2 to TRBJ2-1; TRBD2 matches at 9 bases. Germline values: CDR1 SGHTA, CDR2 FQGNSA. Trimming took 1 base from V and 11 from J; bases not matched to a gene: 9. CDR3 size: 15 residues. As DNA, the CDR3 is TGTGCCAGCAGCTTAGATGCGGGAGGGCACCAACAGCAGTTCTTC. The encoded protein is CASSLDAGGHQQQFF.

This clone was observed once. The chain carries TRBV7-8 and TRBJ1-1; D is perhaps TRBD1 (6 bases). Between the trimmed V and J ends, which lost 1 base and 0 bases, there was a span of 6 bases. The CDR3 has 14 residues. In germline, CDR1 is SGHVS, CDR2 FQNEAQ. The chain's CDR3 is CASSLDRVNTEAFF. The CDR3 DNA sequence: TGTGCCAGCAGCTTAGACAGGGTGAACACTGAAGCTTTCTTT.

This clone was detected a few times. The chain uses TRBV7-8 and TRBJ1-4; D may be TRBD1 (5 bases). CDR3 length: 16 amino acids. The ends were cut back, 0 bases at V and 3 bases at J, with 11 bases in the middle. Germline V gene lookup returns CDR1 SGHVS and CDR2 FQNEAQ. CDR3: CASSLAAGTANEKLFF. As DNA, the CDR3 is TGTGCCAGCAGCTTAGCGGCGGGGACGGCTAATGAAAAACTGTTTTTT.

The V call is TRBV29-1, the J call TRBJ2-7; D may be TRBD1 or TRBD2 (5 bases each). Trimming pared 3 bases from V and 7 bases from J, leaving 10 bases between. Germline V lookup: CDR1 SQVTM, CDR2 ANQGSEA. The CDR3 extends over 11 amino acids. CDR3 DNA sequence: TGCAGCGTTGATCGGGGACGTGAGCAGTACTTC. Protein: CSVDRGREQYF.

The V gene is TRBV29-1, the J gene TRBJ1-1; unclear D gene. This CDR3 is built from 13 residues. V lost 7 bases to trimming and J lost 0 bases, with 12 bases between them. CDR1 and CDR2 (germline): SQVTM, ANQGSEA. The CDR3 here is CSASDALNTEAFF. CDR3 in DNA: TGCAGCGCCTCCGACGCCTTGAACACTGAAGCTTTCTTT.

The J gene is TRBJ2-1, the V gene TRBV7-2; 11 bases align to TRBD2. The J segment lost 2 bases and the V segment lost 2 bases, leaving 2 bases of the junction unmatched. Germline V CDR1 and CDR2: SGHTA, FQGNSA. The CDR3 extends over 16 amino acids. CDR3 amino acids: CASSLSGLAAYNEQFF. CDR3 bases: TGTGCCAGCAGCTTATCGGGACTAGCGGCCTACAATGAGCAGTTCTTC.

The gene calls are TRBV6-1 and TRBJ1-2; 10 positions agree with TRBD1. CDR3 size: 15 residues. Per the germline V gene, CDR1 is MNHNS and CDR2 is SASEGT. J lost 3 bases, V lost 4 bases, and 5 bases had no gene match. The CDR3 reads CASSGQGARDYGYTF. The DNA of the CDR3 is TGTGCCAGCAGTGGACAGGGGGCGCGGGACTATGGCTACACCTTC.

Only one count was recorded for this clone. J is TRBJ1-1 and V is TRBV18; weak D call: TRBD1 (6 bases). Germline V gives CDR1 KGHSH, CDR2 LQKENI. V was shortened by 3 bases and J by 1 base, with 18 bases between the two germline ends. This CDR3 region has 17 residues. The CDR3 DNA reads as TGTGCCAGCTCACCCCCTGCGGGGGGCGATAAGAACACTGAAGCTTTCTTT. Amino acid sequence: CASSPPAGGDKNTEAFF.

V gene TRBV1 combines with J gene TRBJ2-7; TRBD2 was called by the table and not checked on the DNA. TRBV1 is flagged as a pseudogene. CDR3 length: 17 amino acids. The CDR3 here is CTSSQDWSSTETYEQYF. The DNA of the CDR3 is TGCACCAGCAGCCAAGATTGGAGCTCCACCGAGACCTACGAGCAGTACTTC.

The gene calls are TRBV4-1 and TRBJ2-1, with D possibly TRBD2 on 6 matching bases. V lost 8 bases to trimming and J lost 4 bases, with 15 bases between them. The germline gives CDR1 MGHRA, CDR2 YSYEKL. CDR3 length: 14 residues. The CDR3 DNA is TGCGCCAGCGGCGGGACCCGGGGGTACAATGAGCAGTTCTTC. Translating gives CASGGTRGYNEQFF.

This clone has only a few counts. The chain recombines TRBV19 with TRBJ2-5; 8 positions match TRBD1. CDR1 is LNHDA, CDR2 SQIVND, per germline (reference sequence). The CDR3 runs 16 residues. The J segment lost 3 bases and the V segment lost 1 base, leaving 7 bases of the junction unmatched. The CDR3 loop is CASSIGAGGGEETQYF. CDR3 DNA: TGTGCCAGTAGTATAGGCGCAGGGGGCGGTGAAGAGACCCAGTACTTC.

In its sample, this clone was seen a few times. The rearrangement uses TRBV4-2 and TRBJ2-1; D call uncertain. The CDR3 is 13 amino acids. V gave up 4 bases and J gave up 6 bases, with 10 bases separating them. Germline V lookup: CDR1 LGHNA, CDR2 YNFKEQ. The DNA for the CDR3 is TGTGCCAGCAGCCCGAATCTCATCAATGAGCAGTTCTTC. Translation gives CASSPNLINEQFF.

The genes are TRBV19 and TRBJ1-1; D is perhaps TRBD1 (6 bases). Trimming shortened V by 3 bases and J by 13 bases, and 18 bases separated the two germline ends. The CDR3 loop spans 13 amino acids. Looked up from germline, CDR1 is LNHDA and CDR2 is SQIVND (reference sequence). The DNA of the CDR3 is TGTGCCAGTAGTATTTGGGACAAGGGAACTTGTTTCTTT. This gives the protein CASSIWDKGTCFF.

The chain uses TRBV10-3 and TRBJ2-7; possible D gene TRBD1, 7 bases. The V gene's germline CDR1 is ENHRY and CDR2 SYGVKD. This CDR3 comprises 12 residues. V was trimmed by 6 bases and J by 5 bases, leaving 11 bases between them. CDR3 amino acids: CAIREGANEQYF. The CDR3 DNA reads TGTGCCATCAGGGAGGGGGCGAACGAGCAGTACTTC.

CDR3 bases: TGTGCCAGCAAGGCCAGGTTGAACACTGAAGCTTTCTTT. This translates into CASKARLNTEAFF. This chain uses TRBV6-1 with TRBJ1-1; D call uncertain. The CDR3 has 13 residues. V was trimmed by 7 bases and J by 0 bases, leaving 9 bases between them. From germline, CDR1 is MNHNS and CDR2 SASEGT.

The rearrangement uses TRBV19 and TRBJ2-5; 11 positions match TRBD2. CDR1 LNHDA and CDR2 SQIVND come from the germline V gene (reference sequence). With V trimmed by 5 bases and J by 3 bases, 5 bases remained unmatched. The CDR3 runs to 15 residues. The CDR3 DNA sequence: TGTGCCAGTAGTTGGGTAGCGGGAGGGGAAGAGACCCAGTACTTC. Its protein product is CASSWVAGGEETQYF.

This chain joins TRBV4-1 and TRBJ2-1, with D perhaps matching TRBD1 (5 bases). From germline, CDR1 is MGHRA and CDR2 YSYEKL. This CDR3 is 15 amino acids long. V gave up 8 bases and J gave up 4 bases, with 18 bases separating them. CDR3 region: CASQKGDSYYNEQFF. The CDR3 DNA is TGCGCCAGCCAAAAAGGAGACAGCTATTACAATGAGCAGTTCTTC.

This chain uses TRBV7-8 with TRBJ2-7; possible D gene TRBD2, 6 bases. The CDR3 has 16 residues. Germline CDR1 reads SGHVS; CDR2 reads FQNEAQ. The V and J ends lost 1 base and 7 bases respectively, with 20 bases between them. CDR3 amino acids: CASSLVEAGPASEQYF. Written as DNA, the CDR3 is TGTGCCAGCAGCTTAGTTGAGGCGGGACCGGCGAGTGAGCAGTACTTC. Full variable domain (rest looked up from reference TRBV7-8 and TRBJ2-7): GAGVSQSPRYKVAKRGQDVALRCDPISGHVSLFWYQQALGQGPEFLTYFQNEAQLDKSGLPSDRFFAERPEGSVSTLKIQRTQQEDSAVYLCASSLVEAGPASEQYFGPGTRLTVT.

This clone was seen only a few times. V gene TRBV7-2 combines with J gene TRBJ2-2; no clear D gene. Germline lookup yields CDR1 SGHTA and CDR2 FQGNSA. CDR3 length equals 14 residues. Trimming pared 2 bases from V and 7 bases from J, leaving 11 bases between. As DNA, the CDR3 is TGTGCCAGCAGCTTATGGGTATCGGGCGGGGAGCTGTTTTTT. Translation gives CASSLWVSGGELFF. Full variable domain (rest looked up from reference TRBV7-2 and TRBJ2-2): GAGVSQSPSNKVTEKGKDVELRCDPISGHTALYWYRQSLGQGLEFLIYFQGNSAPDKSGLPSDRFSAERTGGSVSTLTIQRTQQEDSAVYLCASSLWVSGGELFFGEGSRLTVL.

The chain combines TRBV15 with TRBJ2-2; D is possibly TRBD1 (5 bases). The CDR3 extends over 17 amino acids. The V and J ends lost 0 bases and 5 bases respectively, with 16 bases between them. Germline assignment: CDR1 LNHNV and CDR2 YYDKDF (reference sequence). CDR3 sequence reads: CATSRDTSSPGTGELFF. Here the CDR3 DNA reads TGTGCCACCAGCAGAGATACCAGCTCGCCAGGGACCGGGGAGCTGTTTTTT. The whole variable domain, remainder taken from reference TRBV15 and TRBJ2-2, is DAMVIQNPRYQVTQFGKPVTLSCSQTLNHNVMYWYQQKSSQAPKLLFHYYDKDFNNEADTPDNFQSRRPNTSFCFLDIRSPGLGDTAMYLCATSRDTSSPGTGELFFGEGSRLTVL.

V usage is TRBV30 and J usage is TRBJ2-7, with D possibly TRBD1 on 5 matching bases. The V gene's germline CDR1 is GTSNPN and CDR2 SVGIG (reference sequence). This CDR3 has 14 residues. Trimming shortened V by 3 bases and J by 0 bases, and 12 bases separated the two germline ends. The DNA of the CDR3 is TGTGCCTGGAGACTGAGTGGGGCCTCCTACGAGCAGTACTTC. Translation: CAWRLSGASYEQYF.

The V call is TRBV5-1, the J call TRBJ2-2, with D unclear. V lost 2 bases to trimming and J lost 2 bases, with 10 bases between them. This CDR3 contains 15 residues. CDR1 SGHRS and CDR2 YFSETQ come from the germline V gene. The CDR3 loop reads CASSLTQVNTGELFF. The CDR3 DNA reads TGCGCCAGCAGCTTAACCCAGGTTAACACCGGGGAGCTGTTTTTT.

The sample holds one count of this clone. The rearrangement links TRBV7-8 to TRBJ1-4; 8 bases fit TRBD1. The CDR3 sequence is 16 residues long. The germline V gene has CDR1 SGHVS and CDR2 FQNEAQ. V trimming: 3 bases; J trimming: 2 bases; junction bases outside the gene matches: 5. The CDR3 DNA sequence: TGTGCCAGCAGCTTGGGCAGGGGGCGGACTAATGAAAAACTGTTTTTT. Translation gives CASSLGRGRTNEKLFF.